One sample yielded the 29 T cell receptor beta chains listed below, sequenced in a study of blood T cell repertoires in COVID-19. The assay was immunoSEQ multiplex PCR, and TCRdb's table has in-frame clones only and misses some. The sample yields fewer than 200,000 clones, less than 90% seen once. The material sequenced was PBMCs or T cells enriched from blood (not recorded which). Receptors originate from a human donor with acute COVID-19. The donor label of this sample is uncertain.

In DNA form, the CDR3 reads TGTGCCAGTAGTCTCAGGGGCCAGTCTGGGGCCAACGTCCTGACTTTC. It specifies CASSLRGQSGANVLTF. The genes are TRBV19 and TRBJ2-6, with D perhaps matching TRBD1 (6 bases). V lost 5 bases to trimming and J lost 1 base, with 12 bases between them. Germline CDR1 is LNHDA and CDR2 is SQIVND (reference sequence). This CDR3 is 16 amino acids long.

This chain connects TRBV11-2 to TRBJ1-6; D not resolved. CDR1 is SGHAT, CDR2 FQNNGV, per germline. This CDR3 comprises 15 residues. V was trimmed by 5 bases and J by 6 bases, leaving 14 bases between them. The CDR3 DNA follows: TGTGCCAGCAGCCAGTTGGCAGGCCTTAATTCACCCCTCCACTTT. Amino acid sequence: CASSQLAGLNSPLHF. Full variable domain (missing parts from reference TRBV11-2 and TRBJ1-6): EAGVAQSPRYKIIEKRQSVAFWCNPISGHATLYWYQQILGQGPKLLIQFQNNGVVDDSQLPKDRFSAERLKGVDSTLKIQPAKLEDSAVYLCASSQLAGLNSPLHFGNGTRLTVT.

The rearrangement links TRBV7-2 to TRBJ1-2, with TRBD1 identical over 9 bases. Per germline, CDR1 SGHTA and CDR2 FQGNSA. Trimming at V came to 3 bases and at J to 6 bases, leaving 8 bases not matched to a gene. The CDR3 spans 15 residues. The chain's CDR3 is CASSLEGTGLDGYTF. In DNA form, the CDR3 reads TGTGCCAGCAGCTTGGAGGGGACAGGGTTGGATGGCTACACCTTC.

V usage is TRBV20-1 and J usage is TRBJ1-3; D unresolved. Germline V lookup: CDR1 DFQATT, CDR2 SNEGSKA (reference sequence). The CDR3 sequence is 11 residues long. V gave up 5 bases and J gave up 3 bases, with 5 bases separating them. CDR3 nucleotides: TGCAGTGCTTCCTATGGAAACACCATATATTTT. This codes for CSASYGNTIYF.

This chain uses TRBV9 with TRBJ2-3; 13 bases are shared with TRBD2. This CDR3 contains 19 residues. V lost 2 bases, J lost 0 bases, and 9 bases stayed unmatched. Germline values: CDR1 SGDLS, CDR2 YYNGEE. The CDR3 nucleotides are TGTGCCAGCAGCGTCGCCGGAACTAGCGGGGGGGCGAGCACAGATACGCAGTATTTT. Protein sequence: CASSVAGTSGGASTDTQYF.

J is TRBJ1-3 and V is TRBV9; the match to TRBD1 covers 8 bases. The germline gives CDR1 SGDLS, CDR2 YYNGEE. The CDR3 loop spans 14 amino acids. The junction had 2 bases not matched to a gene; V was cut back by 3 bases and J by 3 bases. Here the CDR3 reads CASSATGVGNTIYF. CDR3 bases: TGTGCCAGCAGCGCGACAGGGGTTGGAAACACCATATATTTT.

CDR3 DNA sequence: TGTGCCAGCAGATGGCTAGCGGCCGATTACAATGAGCAGTTCTTC. It yields the protein CASRWLAADYNEQFF. The chain carries TRBV7-2 and TRBJ2-1; 7 bases agree with TRBD2. Germline V lookup: CDR1 SGHTA, CDR2 FQGNSA. The CDR3 consists of 15 residues. V shed 6 bases, J shed 4 bases, and the junction held 9 bases outside the gene matches.

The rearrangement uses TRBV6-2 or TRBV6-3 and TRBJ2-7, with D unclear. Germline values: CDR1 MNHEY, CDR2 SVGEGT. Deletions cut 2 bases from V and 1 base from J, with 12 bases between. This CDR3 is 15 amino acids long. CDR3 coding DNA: TGTGCCAGCAGTTACACACCCCCGGGTTCCTACGAGCAGTACTTC. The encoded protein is CASSYTPPGSYEQYF.

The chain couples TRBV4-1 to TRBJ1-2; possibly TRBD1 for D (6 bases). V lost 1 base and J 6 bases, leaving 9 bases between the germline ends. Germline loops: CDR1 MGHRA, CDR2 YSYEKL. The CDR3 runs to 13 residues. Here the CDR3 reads CASSQGRGDGYTF. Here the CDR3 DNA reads TGCGCCAGCAGCCAAGGCAGGGGAGATGGCTACACCTTC.

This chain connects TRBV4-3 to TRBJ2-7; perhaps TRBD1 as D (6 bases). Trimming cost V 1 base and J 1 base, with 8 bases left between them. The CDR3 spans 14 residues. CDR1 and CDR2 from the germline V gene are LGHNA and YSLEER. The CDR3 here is CASSQGQASYEQYF. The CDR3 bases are TGCGCCAGCAGCCAAGGACAGGCATCCTACGAGCAGTACTTC.

The CDR3 sequence: CASSALANEKLFF. CDR3 sequence (DNA): TGTGCCAGCAGCGCGCTTGCTAATGAAAAACTGTTTTTT. The rearrangement uses TRBV6-5 and TRBJ1-4; D unclear. Trimming removed 6 bases at V and 3 bases at J, with 8 bases between. CDR3 length equals 13 residues. Germline V gene sequence: CDR1 MNHEY, CDR2 SVGAGI.

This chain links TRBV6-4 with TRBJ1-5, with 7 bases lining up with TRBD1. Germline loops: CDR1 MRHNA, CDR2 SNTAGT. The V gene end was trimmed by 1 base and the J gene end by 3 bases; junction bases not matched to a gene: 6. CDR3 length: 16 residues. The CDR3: CASSDWDRGFNQPQHF. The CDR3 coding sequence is TGTGCCAGCAGTGACTGGGACAGAGGTTTCAATCAGCCCCAGCATTTT.

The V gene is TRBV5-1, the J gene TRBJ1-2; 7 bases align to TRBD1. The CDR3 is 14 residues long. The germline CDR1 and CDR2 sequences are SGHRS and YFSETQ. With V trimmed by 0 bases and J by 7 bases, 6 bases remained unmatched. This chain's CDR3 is CASSLALEGAGYTF. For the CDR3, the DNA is TGCGCCAGCAGCTTGGCCCTCGAGGGGGCTGGCTACACCTTC.

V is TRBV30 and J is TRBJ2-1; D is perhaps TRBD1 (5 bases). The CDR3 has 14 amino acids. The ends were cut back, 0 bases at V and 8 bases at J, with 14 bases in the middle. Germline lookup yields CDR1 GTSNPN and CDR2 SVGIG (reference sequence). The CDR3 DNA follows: TGTGCCTGGAGTGTACAGGCTCCAATGGATGAGCAGTTCTTC. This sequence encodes CAWSVQAPMDEQFF. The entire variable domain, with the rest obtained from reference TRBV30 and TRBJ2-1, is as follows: SQTIHQWPATLVQPVGSPLSLECTVEGTSNPNLYWYRQAAGRGLQLLFYSVGIGQISSEVPQNLSASRPQDRQFILSSKKLLLSDSGFYLCAWSVQAPMDEQFFGPGTRLTVL.

The CDR3 protein is CASSEQGRGSPLHF. Here the CDR3 DNA reads TGTGCCAGCAGTGAACAGGGAAGGGGTTCACCCCTCCACTTT. The chain uses TRBV2 and TRBJ1-6; D is possibly TRBD1 (5 bases). The V and J ends lost 2 bases and 9 bases respectively, with 11 bases between them. Looked up from germline, CDR1 is SNHLY and CDR2 is FYNNEI. This CDR3 is built from 14 residues.

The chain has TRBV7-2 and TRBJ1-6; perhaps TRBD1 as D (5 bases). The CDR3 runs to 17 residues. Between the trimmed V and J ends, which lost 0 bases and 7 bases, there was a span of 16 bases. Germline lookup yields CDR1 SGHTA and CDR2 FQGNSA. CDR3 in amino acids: CASSLAPSRVENSPLHF. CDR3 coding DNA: TGTGCCAGCAGCTTAGCCCCCAGCAGGGTCGAGAATTCACCCCTCCACTTT.

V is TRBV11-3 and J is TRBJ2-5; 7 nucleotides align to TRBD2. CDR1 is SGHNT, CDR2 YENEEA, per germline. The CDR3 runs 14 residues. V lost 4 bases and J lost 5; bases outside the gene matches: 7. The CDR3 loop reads CASSSTGGWETQYF. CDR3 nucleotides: TGTGCCAGCAGCTCAACCGGGGGGTGGGAGACCCAGTACTTC.

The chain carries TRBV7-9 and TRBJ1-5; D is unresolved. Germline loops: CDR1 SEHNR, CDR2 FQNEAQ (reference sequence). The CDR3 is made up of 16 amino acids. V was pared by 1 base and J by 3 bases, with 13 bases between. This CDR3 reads CASSLGVSGDNQPQHF. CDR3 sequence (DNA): TGTGCCAGCAGCTTAGGGGTATCAGGTGACAATCAGCCCCAGCATTTT. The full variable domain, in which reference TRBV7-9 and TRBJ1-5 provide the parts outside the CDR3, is DTGVSQNPRHKITKRGQNVTFRCDPISEHNRLYWYRQTLGQGPEFLTYFQNEAQLEKSRLLSDRFSAERPKGSFSTLEIQRTEQGDSAMYLCASSLGVSGDNQPQHFGDGTRLSIL.

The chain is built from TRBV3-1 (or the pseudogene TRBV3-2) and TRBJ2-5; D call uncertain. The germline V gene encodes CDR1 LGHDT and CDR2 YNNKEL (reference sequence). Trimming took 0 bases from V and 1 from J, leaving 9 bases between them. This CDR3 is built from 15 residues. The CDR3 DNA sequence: TGTGCCAGCAGCCAAGAGGCAGGTTCCCAAGAGACCCAGTACTTC. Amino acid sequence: CASSQEAGSQETQYF.

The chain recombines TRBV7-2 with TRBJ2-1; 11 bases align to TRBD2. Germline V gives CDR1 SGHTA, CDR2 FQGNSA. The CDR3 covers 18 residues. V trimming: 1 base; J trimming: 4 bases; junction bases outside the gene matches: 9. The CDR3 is CASSLVSGGLAAYNEQFF. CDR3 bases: TGTGCCAGCAGCTTAGTCTCCGGGGGACTAGCGGCGTACAATGAGCAGTTCTTC.

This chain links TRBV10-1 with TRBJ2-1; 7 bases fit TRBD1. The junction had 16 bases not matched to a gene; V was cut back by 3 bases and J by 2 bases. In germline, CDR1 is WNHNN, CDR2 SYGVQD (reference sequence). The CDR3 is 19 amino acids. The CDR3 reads CASSDERDSSLYPYNEQFF. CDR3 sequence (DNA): TGCGCCAGCAGTGACGAACGGGACAGTTCCCTCTATCCCTACAATGAGCAGTTCTTC.

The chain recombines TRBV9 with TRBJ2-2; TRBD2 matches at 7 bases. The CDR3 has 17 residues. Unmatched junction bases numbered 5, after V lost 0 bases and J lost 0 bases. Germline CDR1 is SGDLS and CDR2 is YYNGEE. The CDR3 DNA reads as TGTGCCAGCAGCGTAGCGGGGAGGGGCACGAACACCGGGGAGCTGTTTTTT. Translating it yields CASSVAGRGTNTGELFF.

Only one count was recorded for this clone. Written as DNA, the CDR3 is TGTGCCAGCAGTCCCTGGACCGAACGGGAAGAGCAGTACTTC. It is translated as CASSPWTEREEQYF. This sequence joins TRBV6-5 and TRBJ2-7; maybe TRBD2 (5 bases). Per the germline V gene, CDR1 is MNHEY and CDR2 is SVGAGI. With 5 bases removed from V and 7 bases from J, the gap between germline ends came to 18 bases. CDR3 size: 14 residues.

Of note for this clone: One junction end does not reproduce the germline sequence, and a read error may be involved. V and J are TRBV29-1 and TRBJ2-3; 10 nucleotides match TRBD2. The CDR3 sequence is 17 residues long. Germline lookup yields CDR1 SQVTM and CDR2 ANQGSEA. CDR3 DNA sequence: TGCAGCGTTGAAAGGAGCGGGGGGGCCGTTGGCGCAGATATGCAGTATTTT. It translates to CSVERSGGAVGADMQYF.

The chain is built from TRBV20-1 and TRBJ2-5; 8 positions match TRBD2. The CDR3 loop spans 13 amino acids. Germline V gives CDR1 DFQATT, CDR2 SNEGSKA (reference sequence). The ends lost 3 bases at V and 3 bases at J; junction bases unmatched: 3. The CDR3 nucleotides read TGCAGTGCTAGTGAACTAGCGGAAGAGACCCAGTACTTC. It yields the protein CSASELAEETQYF.

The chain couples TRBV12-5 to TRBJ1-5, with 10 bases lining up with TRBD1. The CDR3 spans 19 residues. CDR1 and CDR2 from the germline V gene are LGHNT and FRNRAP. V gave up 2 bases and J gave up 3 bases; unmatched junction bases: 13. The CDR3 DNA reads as TGTGCTAGTGGTTTGTTCTCTTTACGGACAGGGGGATACAATCAGCCCCAGCATTTT. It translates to CASGLFSLRTGGYNQPQHF.

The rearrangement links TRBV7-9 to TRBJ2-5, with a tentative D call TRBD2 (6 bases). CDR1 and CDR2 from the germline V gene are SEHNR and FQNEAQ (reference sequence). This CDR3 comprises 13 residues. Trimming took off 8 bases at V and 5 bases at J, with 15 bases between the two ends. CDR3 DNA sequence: TGTGCCAGCGGAATGACGGGAGACGAGACCCAGTACTTC. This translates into CASGMTGDETQYF.

CDR3 nucleotide sequence: TGTGCCAGCCGTAGGACACTCCGCTATGGCTACACCTTC. This gives the protein CASRRTLRYGYTF. The rearrangement uses TRBV19 and TRBJ1-2, with D possibly matching TRBD1 (5 bases). Trimming removed 9 bases at V and 4 bases at J, with 15 bases between. Germline values: CDR1 LNHDA, CDR2 SQIVND (reference sequence). CDR3 size: 13 residues.

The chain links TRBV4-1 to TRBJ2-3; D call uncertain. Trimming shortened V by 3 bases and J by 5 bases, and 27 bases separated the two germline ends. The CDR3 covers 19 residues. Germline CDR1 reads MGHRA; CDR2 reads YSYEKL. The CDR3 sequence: CASSHFETNGKKWIDTQYF. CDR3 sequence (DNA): TGCGCCAGCAGCCACTTCGAGACAAACGGAAAAAAGTGGATAGATACGCAGTATTTT.